This T cell receptor beta chain was recovered during a study of T cell repertoires in cytomegalovirus infection. Study at large: It was the public TCR beta signatures that indicated both CMV infection and matching HLA type. General study points: CMV carriers having the relevant HLA were flagged by cumulative public TCR beta family frequency. HLA-C-restricted, CMV-specific TCR beta clonotypes were dominant ex vivo.

TCRdb used MiXCR to reprocess the reads, holding one entry per CDR3 protein. The table lists about 250,000 distinct CDR3 sequences, about 12% of them singletons. This clonotype was seen repeatedly, ten times or more. What it binds is not known. After removal of 8 bases from V and 6 bases from J, the junction contained 6 bases not matched to a gene. The CDR3 is 12 residues long. The sequence came from a human donor in good health (CMV status not recorded). Some clones in this sample may be carry-over from other donors' samples. J is TRBJ1-1 and V is TRBV12-3 or TRBV12-4, with 7 positions matching TRBD1. The sample consisted of PBMCs. This CDR3 is CASWDSVAEAFF. The CDR3 nucleotides are TGTGCCAGCTGGGACAGTGTAGCTGAAGCTTTCTTT.